The clone carrying this T cell receptor beta chain was counted only a few times. The antigen remains unidentified. This sample is drawn from a study of regulatory T cells in long-lasting Graves disease. Both iRepertoire HTBI primers and Arm-PCR of CDR3 regions were used to build the TCR beta libraries. TCRdb processed the multiplex PCR reads anew with MiXCR; each CDR3 protein has one entry. This table has 450,000 to 700,000 distinct CDR3 sequences, about 14% appearing once. Overall study findings and caveats: There were preferences for TRBV28, TRBJ1-2 and TRBJ2-5 in persistent disease.

As for time point: newly diagnosed GD, antithyroid drugs for less than 3 months. PBMC-derived RNA was used for the TCR library. CDR1 is LGHDT and CDR2 is YNNKEL in the germline V gene (reference sequence). Trimming shortened V by 1 base and J by 3 bases, and 7 bases separated the two germline ends. This CDR3 spans 14 amino acids. Separately, the same data were catalogued under a study of T cells in Graves' hyperthyroidism and ophthalmopathy. In that study: Lactation, pregnancy, other autoimmune disease or uncontrolled infection excluded patients. The HTBI primer set was used in a first-round RT-PCR of the TCR CDR3. Patients with ophthalmopathy were separated from those with stable hyperthyroidism by a 13 V-J model.

Specimen: peripheral blood mononuclear cells (PBMCs), collected at new diagnosis, from a patient treated with antithyroid drugs. The sequence was collected from a man in his thirties or forties with Graves disease. The V call is TRBV3-1, the J call TRBJ2-1; D call uncertain. The CDR3 here is CASSQVGYYNEQFF. The CDR3 DNA reads TGTGCCAGCAGCCAAGTTGGTTACTACAATGAGCAGTTCTTC.